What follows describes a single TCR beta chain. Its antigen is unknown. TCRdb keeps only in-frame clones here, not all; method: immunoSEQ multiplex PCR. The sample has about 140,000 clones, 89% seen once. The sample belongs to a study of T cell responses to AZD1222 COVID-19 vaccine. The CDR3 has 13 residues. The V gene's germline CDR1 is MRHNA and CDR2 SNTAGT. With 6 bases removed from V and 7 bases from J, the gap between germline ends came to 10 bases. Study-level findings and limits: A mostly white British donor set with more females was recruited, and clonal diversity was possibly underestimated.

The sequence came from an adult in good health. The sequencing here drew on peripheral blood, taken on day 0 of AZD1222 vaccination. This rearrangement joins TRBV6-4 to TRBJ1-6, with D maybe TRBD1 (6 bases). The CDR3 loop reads CASSDRTNSPLHF. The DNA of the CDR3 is TGTGCCAGCAGCGACAGGACCAATTCACCCCTCCACTTT.